This T cell receptor (beta chain) originates from a study of blood T cells in healthy people across ages. Whole-study findings and limits: Long-lived donors had more naive CD4+ cells and higher diversity than aged donors. No one knew whether donors had CMV, which possibly confounded expanded clonotype changes.

V gave up 3 bases and J gave up 8 bases; unmatched junction bases: 9. The germline V gene has CDR1 SEHNR and CDR2 FQNEAQ (reference sequence). CDR3 length: 15 residues. Next came a second PCR, run for 7 to 11 cycles, which used a sample-barcoded 5' primer along with a J-beta primer mix. From the 5' RACE reads, TCRdb called clonotypes with MiXCR, one entry per CDR3 protein. The table lists hundreds of thousands of distinct CDR3 sequences, around 27% of them singletons. There are a few counts of this clonotype. Antigen unknown. These data were also filed under a second study, of T cells of mothers and their children. That study adds: RNA extracted was entirely used for cDNA synthesis, roughly 1.6 ug per 15 ul.

Source material: blood. The receptor was derived from a boy aged 2 to 10 in good health. The genes are TRBV7-9 and TRBJ2-4, with TRBD2 matching over 8 bases. This CDR3 reads CASSLLLAEGDIQYF. As DNA, the CDR3 is TGTGCCAGCAGCTTGTTACTAGCGGAGGGGGACATTCAGTACTTC.